The following is a T cell receptor beta chain sequence with its context. The sample comes from a study of blood T cell repertoires in COVID-19. Germline lookup yields CDR1 SGHRS and CDR2 YFSETQ. The CDR3 consists of 14 residues. The V gene lost 8 bases and the J gene lost 6 bases, with 21 bases spanning the gap. Data came from immunoSEQ multiplex PCR; TCRdb stores just in-frame clones and leaves some out. This table has approximately 530,000 clones, about 89% appearing once. This TCR derives from a woman in her fifties or sixties with COVID-19, enrolled during active disease. V is TRBV5-1 and J is TRBJ2-7, with a tentative D call TRBD1 (6 bases). The sequencing input was peripheral blood. CDR3 coding DNA: TGCGCCAGTGTTTTGGGCAGGGGTTCTGGCGAGCAGTACTTC. Its translation: CASVLGRGSGEQYF.